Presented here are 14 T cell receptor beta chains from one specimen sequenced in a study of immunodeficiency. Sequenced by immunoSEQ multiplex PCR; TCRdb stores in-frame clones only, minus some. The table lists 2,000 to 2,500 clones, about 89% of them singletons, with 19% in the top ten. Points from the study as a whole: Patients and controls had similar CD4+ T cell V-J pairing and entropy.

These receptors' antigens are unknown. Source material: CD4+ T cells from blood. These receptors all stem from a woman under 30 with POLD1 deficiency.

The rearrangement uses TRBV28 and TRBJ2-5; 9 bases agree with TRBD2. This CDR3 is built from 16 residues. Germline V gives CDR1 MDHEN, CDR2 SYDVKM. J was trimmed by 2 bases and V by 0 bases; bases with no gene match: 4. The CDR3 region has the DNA TGTGCCAGCAGTTTATGGGTTAGCGGGAGTCAAGAGACCCAGTACTTC. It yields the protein CASSLWVSGSQETQYF.

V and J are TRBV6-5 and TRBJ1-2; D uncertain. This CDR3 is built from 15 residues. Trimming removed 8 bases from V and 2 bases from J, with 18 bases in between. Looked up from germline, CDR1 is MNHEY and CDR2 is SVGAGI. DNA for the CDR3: TGTGCCAGCCCTGCGGCTGGTTCCTCGAACTATGGCTACACCTTC. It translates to CASPAAGSSNYGYTF.

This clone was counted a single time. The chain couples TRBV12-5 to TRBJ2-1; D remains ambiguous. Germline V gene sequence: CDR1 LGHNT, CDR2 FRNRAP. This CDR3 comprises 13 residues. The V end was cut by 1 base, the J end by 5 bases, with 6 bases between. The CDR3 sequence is CASGLDIHNEQFF. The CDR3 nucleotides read TGTGCTAGTGGTTTGGACATTCACAATGAGCAGTTCTTC. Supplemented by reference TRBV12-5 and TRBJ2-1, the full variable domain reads DARVTQTPRHKVTEMGQEVTMRCQPILGHNTVFWYRQTMMQGLELLAYFRNRAPLDDSGMPKDRFSAEMPDATLATLKIQPSEPRDSAVYFCASGLDIHNEQFFGPGTRLTVL.

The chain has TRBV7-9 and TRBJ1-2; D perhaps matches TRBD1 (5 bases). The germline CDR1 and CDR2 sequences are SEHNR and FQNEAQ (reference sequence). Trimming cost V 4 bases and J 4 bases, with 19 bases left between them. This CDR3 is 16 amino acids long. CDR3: CASSSGSLDFGYGYTF. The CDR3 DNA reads TGTGCCAGCAGCTCAGGGTCCCTAGATTTCGGCTATGGCTACACCTTC.

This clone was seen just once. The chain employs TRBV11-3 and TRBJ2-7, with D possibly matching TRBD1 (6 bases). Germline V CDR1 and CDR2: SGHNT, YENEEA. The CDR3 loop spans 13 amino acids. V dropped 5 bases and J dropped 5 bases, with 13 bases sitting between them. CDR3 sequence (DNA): TGTGCCAGCAGCGCCGTGGACAGCCACGAGCAGTACTTC. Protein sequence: CASSAVDSHEQYF.

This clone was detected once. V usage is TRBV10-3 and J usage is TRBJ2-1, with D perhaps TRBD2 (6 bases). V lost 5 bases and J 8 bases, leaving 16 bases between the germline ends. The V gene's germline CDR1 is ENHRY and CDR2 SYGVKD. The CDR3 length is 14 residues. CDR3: CAISTDYLGHEQFF. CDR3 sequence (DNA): TGTGCCATCAGTACGGACTACCTAGGGCATGAGCAGTTCTTC.

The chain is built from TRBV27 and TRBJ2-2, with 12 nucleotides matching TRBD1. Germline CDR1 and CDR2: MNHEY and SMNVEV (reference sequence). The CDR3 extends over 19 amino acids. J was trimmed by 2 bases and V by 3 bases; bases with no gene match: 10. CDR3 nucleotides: TGTGCCAGCAGTTTGTTCTCTCGGGACAGGGGGCTTAACACCGGGGAGCTGTTTTTT. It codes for CASSLFSRDRGLNTGELFF.

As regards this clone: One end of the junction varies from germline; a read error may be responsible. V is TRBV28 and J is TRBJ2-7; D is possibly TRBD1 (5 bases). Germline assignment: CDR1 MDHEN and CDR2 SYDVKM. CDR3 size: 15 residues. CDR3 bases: TGCGCCAGCAGTTCGCAGGGAAGGTGGACCTACGAGCAGTACTTC. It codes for CASSSQGRWTYEQYF. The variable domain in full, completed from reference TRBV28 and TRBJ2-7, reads DVKVTQSSRYLVKRTGEKVFLECVQDMDHENMFWYRQDPGLGLRLIYFSYDVKMKEKGDIPEGYSVSREKKERFSLILESASTNQTSMYLCASSSQGRWTYEQYFGPGTRLTVT.

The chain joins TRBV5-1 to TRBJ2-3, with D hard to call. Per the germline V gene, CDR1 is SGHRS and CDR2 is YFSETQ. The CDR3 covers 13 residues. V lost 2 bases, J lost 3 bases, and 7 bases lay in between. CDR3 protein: CASSLTRTDTQYF. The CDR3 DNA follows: TGCGCCAGCAGCTTAACCAGGACAGATACGCAGTATTTT.

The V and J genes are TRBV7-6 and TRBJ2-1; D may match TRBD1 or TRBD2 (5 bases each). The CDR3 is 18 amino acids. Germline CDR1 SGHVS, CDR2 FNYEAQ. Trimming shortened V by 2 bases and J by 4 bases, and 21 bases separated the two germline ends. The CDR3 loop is CASSLKTPGTVSYNEQFF. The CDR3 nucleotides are TGTGCCAGCAGCTTAAAAACGCCCGGGACGGTCAGTTACAATGAGCAGTTCTTC. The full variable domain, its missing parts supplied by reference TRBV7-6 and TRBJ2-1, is GAGVSQSPRYKVTKRGQDVALRCDPISGHVSLYWYRQALGQGPEFLTYFNYEAQQDKSGLPNDRFSAERPEGSISTLTIQRTEQRDSAMYRCASSLKTPGTVSYNEQFFGPGTRLTVL.

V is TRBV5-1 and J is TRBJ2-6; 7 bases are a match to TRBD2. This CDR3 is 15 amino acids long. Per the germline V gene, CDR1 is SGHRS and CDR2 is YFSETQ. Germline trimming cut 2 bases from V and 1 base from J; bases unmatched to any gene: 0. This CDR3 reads CASSLAGSGANVLTF. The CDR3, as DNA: TGCGCCAGCAGCTTAGCGGGATCTGGGGCCAACGTCCTGACTTTC. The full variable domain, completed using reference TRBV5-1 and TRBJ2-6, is KAGVTQTPRYLIKTRGQQVTLSCSPISGHRSVSWYQQTPGQGLQFLFEYFSETQRNKGNFPGRFSGRQFSNSRSEMNVSTLELGDSALYLCASSLAGSGANVLTFGAGSRLTVL.

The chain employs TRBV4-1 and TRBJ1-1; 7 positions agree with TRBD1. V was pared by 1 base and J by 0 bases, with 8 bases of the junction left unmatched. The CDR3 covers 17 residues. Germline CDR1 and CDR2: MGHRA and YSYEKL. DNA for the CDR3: TGCGCCAGCAGCCAAGGGTGGACAGGCGTCATGAACACTGAAGCTTTCTTT. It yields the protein CASSQGWTGVMNTEAFF.

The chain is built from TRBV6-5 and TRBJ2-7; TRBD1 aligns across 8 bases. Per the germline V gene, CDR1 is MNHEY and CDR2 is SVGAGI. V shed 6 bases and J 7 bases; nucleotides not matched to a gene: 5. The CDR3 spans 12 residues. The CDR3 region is CASSPRGREQYF. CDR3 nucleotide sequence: TGTGCCAGCAGCCCCAGGGGGCGGGAGCAGTACTTC.

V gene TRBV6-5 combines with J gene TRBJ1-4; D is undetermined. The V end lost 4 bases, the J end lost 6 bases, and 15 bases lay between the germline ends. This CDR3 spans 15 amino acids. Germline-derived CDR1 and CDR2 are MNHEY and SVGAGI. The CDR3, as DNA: TGTGCCAGCAGTTCCGACGTTTTTAATTATGAAAAACTGTTTTTT. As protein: CASSSDVFNYEKLFF.